This T cell receptor beta chain was sequenced in a study of shared clonotypes between healthy human individuals. With respect to this clone: The antigen remains undetermined.

The data were produced by immunoSEQ multiplex PCR, yet TCRdb's version contains in-frame clones alone and is incomplete. The repertoire holds over a million clones, with about 96% as singletons. V lost 1 base to trimming and J lost 4 bases; unmatched junction nucleotides: 5. This CDR3 spans 15 amino acids. Germline CDR1 is SGHVS and CDR2 is FQNEAQ. Study-wide results and limits: Naive CD4 clonotype sharing across a few donors was 4% to 5.5%.

Healthy and HIV-negative, the adult donors had no recent acute infections or vaccinations. Every donor was a Caucasian adult from Nashville, Tennessee. The origin of this receptor is a young man in good health. Sequenced material: naive CD4+ T cells sorted from blood. This sample's subset: CD45RA+ positively selected. The chain links TRBV7-8 to TRBJ2-7; TRBD1 aligns across 9 bases. In DNA, the CDR3 is TGTGCCAGCAGCTTAGGGGGGACAGGGCGGTACGAGCAGTACTTC. Translated: CASSLGGTGRYEQYF.